The following is a TCR beta chain sequence with its context. Only in-frame clones appear in the TCRdb table, and some are missing; sequencing was by immunoSEQ multiplex PCR. The table has tens of thousands of clones, approximately 93% seen once. J was trimmed by 1 base and V by 6 bases; bases with no gene match: 2. The CDR3 loop spans 14 amino acids. Germline V gives CDR1 SNHLY, CDR2 FYNNEI. The data were obtained in a study of T cell changes during pregnancy in multiple sclerosis. The chain links TRBV2 to TRBJ1-1; 10 bases are a match to TRBD1. Sequencing used peripheral blood, obtained in the second trimester of pregnancy. The sequence was obtained from a female donor with multiple sclerosis, enrolled in a pregnancy study. In DNA form, the CDR3 reads TGTGCCAGCAGCGACAGGGGGCCGAACACTGAAGCTTTCTTT. As protein: CASSDRGPNTEAFF.